This T cell receptor beta chain is drawn from a study of T-cell reconstitution after alpha-beta-depleted transplantation in children (dated by TCRdb to between 2015 and 2016). A note on the overall study: T-cell immune reconstitution after TCRalphabeta/CD19-depleted allogeneic hematopoietic cell transplantation in children was quantitatively tracked in the study by means of TCR repertoire profiling. Points the paper makes about the study in general: The frequencies of hyperexpanded clones fell over the following months, and after one year, T-cell counts and TCRbeta diversity were mostly attributed to newly produced T cells. In some patients, the high TCRbeta diversity seen at day 60 was put down to recipient T cells and intrathymic progenitors that had survived conditioning. The apparently early recovery of alphabetaT-cell counts about two months after transplant reportedly depended on only several hundred rapidly expanded clones that came from non-depleted graft cells.

The library relied on PCR. TCRdb names Illumina HiSeq 2500 as the instrument used. TCR libraries were prepared with molecular barcoding, using unique molecular identifiers to normalize TCRbeta repertoire quantification. TCRdb took the public reads, trimmed them with fastp at Q25, ran MiXCR for clone calling and kept in-frame beta chains. Identical CDR3 proteins give one entry, which carries the most common genes and DNA. The sample data list approximately 210,000 distinct CDR3 sequences, and around a sixth of these were observed just once. The top ten constitute around 45% of the sample. This clonotype was detected a few times. The target of this receptor is not known. No much larger clonotype is one base removed from it; base qualities were not supplied. The junction carries 6 bases between V and J, which are trimmed by 0 bases and 6 bases respectively. According to the germline V gene (reference sequence), CDR1 reads DFQATT and CDR2 reads SNEGSKA. Measured from the cysteine to the phenylalanine, the CDR3 is 12 residues long. The entry retains the CDR3 DNA only, 36 bases that are in frame from base 1.

The treatment or condition label for this specimen denotes: allogeneic hematopoietic cell transplantation with graft depleted of TCRalphabeta T cells and CD19 B cells. The children who served as transplant recipients had been given grafts of TCRalphabeta/CD19-depleted allogeneic hematopoietic cells. The V and J segments used are TRBV20-1 and TRBJ2-1, with no confident D gene call. The sequence was obtained from a male patient between 2 and 10 years old who had a stem cell transplant for acute lymphoblastic leukemia, so the T cells may come from the graft donor. The sequenced sample was PBMCs, mostly from graft donor cells, obtained 360 days after TCRalphabeta/CD19-depleted stem cell transplant. The CDR3 in this case is CSARDQVNEQFF. DNA sequence: TGCAGTGCTAGAGATCAGGTCAATGAGCAGTTCTTC.